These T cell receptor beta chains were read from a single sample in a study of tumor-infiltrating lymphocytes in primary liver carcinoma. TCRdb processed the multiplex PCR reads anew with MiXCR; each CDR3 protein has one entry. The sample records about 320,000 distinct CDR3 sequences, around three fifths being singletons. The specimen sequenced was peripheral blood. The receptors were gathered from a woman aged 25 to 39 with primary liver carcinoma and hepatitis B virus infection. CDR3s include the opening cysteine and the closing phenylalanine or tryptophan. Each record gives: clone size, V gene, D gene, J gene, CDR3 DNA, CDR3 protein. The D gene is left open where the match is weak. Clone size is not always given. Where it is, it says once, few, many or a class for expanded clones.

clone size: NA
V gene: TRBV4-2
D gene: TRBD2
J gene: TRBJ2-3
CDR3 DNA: TGTGCCAGCAGCCCCGAGGAGGGGAGGGCCACAGATACGCAGTATTTT
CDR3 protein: CASSPEEGRATDTQYF

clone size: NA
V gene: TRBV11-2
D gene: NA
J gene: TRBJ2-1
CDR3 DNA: TGTGCCGGCAGTTATACCGGGACTTGTGGCAATGAGCAGTTCTTC
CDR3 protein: CAGSYTGTCGNEQFF

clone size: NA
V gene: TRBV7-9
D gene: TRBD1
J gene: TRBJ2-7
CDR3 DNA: TGTGCCAGCAGCCCCGGACAGGTTCGAGGGCAGTACTTC
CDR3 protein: CASSPGQVRGQYF

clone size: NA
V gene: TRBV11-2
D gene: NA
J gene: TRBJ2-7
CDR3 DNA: TGTGCCAGTAGCTTGAAGATGTACGAGCATTACTTC
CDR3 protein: CASSLKMYEHYF

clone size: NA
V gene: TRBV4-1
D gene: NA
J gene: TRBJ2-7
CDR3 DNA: TGCGCCAGCAGCCGCGACTACCTCAATGAGCAGTACTTC
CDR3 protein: CASSRDYLNEQYF

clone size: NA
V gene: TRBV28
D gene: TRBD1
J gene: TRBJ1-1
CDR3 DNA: TGTGCCAGCACCATGACAGGGGGTTACACTGAAGCTTTCTTT
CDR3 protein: CASTMTGGYTEAFF

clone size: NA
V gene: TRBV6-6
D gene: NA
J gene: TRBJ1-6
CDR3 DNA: TGTACCACCAAGGAGGGCTCCCATAATTCACCCCTCCACTTT
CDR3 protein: CTTKEGSHNSPLHF

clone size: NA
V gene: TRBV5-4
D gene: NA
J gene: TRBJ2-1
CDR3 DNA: TGTGCCAGCAGCTTGGCCAACAGGAGGAATGAGCAGTTCTTC
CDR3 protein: CASSLANRRNEQFF

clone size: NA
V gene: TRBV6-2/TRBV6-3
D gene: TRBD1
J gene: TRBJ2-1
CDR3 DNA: TGTGCCAGCAGTTACATCGGGACAGGTCAAGATGAGCAGTTCTTC
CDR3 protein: CASSYIGTGQDEQFF

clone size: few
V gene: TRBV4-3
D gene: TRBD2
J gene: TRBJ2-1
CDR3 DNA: TGCGCCAGCAGCCAAGTATTGGCGGGAGGGCTGGATGAGCAGTTCTTC
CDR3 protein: CASSQVLAGGLDEQFF

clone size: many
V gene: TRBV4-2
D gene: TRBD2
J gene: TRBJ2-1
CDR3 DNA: TGTGCCAGCAGCCAAGGACTAGCGGGAGAGGGGGCCTACAATGAGCAGTTCTTC
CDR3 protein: CASSQGLAGEGAYNEQFF

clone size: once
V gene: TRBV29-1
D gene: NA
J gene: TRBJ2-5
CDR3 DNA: TGCAGCGTTGAACAGGTCTTCGTACGACGGGGACCACAAGAGACCCAGTACTTC
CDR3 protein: CSVEQVFVRRGPQETQYF

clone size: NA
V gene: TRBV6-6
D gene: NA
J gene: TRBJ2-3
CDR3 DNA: TGTGCCAGCAGTCAACTAGTGACTCGCCCTAGCACAGATACGCAGTATTTT
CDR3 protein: CASSQLVTRPSTDTQYF